This T cell receptor (beta chain) stems from a study of graft-versus-host responses after intestinal transplantation. Study-wide background: Grafts were multivisceral, liver-intestinal, or isolated intestinal. Every recipient had anti-thymocyte globulin induction and two to four years of tacrolimus plus steroids. The study, taken as a whole, reports: Circulating GvH clone levels at their peak were associated with HvG declines (early post-transplant). Individuals who had graft-donor T cell macrochimerism had allografts that showed high graft-versus-host to host-versus-graft clonal ratios.

A remark on this clone: Its antigen is not known.

The method was immunoSEQ multiplex PCR; TCRdb's version includes in-frame clones alone and lacks a portion of them. The sample lists 9,500 to 13,000 clones; less than 80% were seen once. With V trimmed by 4 bases and J by 4 bases, 6 bases remained unmatched. The CDR3 sequence is 14 residues long. Germline V gives CDR1 SQVTM, CDR2 ANQGSEA. Graft material was processed, releasing intraepithelial and lamina propria lymphocytes. The rearrangement links TRBV29-1 to TRBJ2-1, with 8 bases identical to TRBD2. This TCR was recovered from a human patient who received an intestinal transplant, so some T cells may come from the graft donor. The source was ileum tissue, collected 23 days after intestinal transplant. The CDR3 here is CSVAKGLGYNEQFF. Written as DNA, the CDR3 is TGCAGCGTTGCAAAGGGACTAGGATACAATGAGCAGTTCTTC.